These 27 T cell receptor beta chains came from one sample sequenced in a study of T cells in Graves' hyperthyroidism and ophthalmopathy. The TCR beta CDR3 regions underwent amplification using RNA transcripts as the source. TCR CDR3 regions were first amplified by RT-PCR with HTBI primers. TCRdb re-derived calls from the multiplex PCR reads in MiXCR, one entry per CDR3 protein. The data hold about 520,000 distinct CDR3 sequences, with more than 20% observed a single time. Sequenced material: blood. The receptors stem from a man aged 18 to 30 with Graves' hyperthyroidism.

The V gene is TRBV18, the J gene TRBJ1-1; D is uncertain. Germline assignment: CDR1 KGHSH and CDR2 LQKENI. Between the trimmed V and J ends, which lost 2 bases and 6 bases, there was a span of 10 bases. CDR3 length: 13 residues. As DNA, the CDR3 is TGTGCCAGCTCACCAAGTGGTTACCCTGAAGCTTTCTTT. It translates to CASSPSGYPEAFF.

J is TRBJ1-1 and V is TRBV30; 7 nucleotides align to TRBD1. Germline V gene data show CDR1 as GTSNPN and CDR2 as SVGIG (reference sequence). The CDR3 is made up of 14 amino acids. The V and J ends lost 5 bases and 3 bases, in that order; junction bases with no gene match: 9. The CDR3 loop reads CAWLRQGPHTEAFF. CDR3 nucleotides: TGTGCCTGGTTGCGACAGGGCCCGCACACTGAAGCTTTCTTT.

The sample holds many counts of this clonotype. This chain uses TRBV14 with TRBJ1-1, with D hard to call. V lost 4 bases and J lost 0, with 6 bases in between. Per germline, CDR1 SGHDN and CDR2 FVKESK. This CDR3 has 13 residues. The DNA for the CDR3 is TGTGCCAGCAGCCGACGTCTGAACACTGAAGCTTTCTTT. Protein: CASSRRLNTEAFF.

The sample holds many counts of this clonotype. The CDR3 region has the DNA TGTGCCAGCAGTTGGGACAGGGTTAACTATGGCTACACCTTC. Amino acids: CASSWDRVNYGYTF. This rearrangement joins TRBV6-5 to TRBJ1-2, with TRBD1 matching over 9 bases. J lost 1 base, V lost 4 bases, and 1 base had no gene match. Germline-derived CDR1 and CDR2 are MNHEY and SVGAGI. The CDR3 spans 14 residues.

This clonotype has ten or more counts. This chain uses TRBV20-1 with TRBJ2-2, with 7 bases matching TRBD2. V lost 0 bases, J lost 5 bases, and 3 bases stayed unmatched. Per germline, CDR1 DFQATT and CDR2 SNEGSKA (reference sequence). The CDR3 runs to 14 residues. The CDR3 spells CSARDWRETGELFF. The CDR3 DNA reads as TGCAGTGCTAGAGATTGGCGGGAGACCGGGGAGCTGTTTTTT.

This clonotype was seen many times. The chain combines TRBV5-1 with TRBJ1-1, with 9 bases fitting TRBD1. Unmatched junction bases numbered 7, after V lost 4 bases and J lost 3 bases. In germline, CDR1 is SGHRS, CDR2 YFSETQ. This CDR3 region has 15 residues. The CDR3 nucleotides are TGCGCCAGCAGCAAGGGGACAGGGCTCTACACTGAAGCTTTCTTT. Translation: CASSKGTGLYTEAFF.

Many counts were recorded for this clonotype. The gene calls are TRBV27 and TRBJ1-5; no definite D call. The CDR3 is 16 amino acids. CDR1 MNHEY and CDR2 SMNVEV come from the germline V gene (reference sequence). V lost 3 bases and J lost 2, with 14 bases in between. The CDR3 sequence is CASSLAPPQGNQPQHF. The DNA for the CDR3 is TGTGCCAGCAGTTTGGCCCCTCCGCAGGGCAATCAGCCCCAGCATTTT.

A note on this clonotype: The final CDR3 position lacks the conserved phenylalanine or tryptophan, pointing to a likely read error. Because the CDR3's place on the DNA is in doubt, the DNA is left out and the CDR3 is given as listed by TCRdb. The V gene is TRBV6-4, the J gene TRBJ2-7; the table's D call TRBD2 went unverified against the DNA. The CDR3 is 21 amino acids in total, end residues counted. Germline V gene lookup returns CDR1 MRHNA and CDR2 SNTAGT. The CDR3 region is CASTPWTSGGPLRAVLRAWSL.

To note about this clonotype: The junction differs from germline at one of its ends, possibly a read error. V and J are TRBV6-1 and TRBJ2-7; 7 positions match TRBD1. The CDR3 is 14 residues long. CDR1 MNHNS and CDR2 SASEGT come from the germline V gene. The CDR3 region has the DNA TGTGCCAGCAGTGAAGGACAGGGAATACGCGAGCGGTACTTC. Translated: CASSEGQGIRERYF.

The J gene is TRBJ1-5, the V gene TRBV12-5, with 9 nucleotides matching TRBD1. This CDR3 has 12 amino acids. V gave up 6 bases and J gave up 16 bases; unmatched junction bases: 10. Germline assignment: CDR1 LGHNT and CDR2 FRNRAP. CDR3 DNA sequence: TGTGCTAGTGGCCTGGGACAGGGAAGATCACATTTT. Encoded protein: CASGLGQGRSHF.

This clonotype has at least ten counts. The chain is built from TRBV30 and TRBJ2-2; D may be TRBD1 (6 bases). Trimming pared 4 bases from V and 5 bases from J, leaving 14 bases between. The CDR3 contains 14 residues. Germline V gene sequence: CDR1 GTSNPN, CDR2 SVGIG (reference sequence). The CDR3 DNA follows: TGTGCCTGGAACATGGGGGCGAGGACCGGGGAGCTGTTTTTT. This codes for CAWNMGARTGELFF. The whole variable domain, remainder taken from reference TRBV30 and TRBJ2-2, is SQTIHQWPATLVQPVGSPLSLECTVEGTSNPNLYWYRQAAGRGLQLLFYSVGIGQISSEVPQNLSASRPQDRQFILSSKKLLLSDSGFYLCAWNMGARTGELFFGEGSRLTVL.

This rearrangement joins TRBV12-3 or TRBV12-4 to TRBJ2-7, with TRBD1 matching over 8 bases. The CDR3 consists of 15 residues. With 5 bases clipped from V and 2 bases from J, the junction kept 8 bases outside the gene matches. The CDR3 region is CASSDRGLLTYEQYF. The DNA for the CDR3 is TGTGCCAGCAGTGACAGGGGTCTACTGACCTACGAGCAGTACTTC.

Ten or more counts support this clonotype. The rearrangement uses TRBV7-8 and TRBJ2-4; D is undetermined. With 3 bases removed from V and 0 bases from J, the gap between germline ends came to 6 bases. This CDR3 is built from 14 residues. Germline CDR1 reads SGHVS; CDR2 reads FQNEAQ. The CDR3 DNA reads TGTGCCAGCAGCTTTTCGGGAGCCAAAAACATTCAGTACTTC. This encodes CASSFSGAKNIQYF. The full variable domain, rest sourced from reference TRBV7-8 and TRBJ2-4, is GAGVSQSPRYKVAKRGQDVALRCDPISGHVSLFWYQQALGQGPEFLTYFQNEAQLDKSGLPSDRFFAERPEGSVSTLKIQRTQQEDSAVYLCASSFSGAKNIQYFGAGTRLSVL.

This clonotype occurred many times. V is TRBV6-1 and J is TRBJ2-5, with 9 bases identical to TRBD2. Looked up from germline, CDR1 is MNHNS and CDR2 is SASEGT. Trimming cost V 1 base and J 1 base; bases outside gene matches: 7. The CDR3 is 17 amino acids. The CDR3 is CASSEGVSGGPQETQYF. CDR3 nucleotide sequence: TGTGCCAGCAGTGAAGGGGTTAGCGGGGGACCCCAAGAGACCCAGTACTTC.

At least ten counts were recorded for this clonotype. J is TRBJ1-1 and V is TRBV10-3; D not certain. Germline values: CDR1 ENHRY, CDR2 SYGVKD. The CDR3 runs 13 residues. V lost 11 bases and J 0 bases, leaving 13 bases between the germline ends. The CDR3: CAASPQLNTEAFF. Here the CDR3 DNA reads TGTGCCGCCTCACCTCAATTGAACACTGAAGCTTTCTTT.

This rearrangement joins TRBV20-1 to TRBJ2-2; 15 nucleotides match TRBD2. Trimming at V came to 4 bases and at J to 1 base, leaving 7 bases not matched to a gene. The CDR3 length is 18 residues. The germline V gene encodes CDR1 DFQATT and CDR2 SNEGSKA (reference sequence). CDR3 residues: CSATGTSGGYMNTGELFF. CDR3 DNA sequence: TGCAGTGCTACAGGGACTAGCGGGGGGTACATGAACACCGGGGAGCTGTTTTTT.

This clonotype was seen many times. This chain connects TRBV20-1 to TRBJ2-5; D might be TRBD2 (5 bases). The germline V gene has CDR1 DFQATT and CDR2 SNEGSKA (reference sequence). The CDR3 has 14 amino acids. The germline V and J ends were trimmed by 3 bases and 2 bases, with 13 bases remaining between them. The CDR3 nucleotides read TGCAGTGCTAGTCGTTGGACTCAACAAGAGACCCAGTACTTC. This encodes CSASRWTQQETQYF.

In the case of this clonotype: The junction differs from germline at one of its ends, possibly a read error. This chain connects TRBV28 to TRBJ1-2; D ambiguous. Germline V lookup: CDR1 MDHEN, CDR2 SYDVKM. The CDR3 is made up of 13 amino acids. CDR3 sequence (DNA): TGTGCCAGCAGTTTGGGAGCCGACTATGGCGACACCTTC. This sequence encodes CASSLGADYGDTF.

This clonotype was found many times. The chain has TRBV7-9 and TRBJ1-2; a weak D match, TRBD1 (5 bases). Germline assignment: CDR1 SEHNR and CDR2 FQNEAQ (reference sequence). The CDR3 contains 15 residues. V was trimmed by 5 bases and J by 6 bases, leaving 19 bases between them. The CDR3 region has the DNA TGTGCCAGCAGCCCAGCGCGTGGGGGATTCCATGGCTACACCTTC. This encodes CASSPARGGFHGYTF.

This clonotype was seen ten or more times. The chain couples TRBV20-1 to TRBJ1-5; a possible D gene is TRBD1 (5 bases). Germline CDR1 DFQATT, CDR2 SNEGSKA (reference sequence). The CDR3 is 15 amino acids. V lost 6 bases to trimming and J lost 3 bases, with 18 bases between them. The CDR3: CSAPSGNKVNQPQHF. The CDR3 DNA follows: TGCAGTGCCCCCTCAGGGAACAAAGTCAATCAGCCCCAGCATTTT.

The CDR3 DNA reads TGTGCCAGCAGCCCCACAGGGATTGACTATGGCTACACCTTC. Translating gives CASSPTGIDYGYTF. The gene calls are TRBV11-2 and TRBJ1-2; D might be TRBD1 (6 bases). With 5 bases removed from V and 3 bases from J, the gap between germline ends came to 13 bases. CDR1 is SGHAT, CDR2 FQNNGV, per germline. This CDR3 is built from 14 residues.

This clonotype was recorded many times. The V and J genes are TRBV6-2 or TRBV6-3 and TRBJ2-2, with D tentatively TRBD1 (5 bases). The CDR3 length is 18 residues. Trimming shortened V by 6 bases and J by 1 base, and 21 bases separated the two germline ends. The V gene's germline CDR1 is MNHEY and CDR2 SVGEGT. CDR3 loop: CASRRHLPQARNTGELFF. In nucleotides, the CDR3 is TGTGCCAGCAGACGACACCTCCCACAGGCCCGGAACACCGGGGAGCTGTTTTTT.

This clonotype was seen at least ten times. Here the CDR3 DNA reads TGTGCCTGGAGTGTTTCGTTGCTCACTGAAGCTTTCTTT. Translation gives CAWSVSLLTEAFF. V and J are TRBV30 and TRBJ1-1; no reliable D call. CDR3 size: 13 residues. Germline V gene lookup returns CDR1 GTSNPN and CDR2 SVGIG (reference sequence). The ends were cut back, 0 bases at V and 4 bases at J, with 9 bases in the middle.

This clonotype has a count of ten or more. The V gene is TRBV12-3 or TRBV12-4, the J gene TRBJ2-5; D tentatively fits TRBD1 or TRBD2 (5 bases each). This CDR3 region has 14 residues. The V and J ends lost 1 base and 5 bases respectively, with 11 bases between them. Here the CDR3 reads CASSLVEGMETQYF. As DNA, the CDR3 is TGTGCCAGCAGTTTAGTCGAGGGGATGGAGACCCAGTACTTC.

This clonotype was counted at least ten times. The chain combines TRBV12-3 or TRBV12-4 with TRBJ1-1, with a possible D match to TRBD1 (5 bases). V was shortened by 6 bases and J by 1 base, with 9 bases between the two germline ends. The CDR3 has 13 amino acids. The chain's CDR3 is CASRGGWNTEAFF. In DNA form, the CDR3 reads TGTGCCAGCAGGGGGGGTTGGAACACTGAAGCTTTCTTT.

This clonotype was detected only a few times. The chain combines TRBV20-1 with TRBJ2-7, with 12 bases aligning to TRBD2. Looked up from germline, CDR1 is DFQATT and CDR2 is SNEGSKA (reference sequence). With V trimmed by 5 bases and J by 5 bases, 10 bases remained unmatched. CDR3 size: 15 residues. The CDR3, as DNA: TGCAGTGCTCCGCGACTAGCGGGGGAGATAGACGAGCAGTACTTC. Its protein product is CSAPRLAGEIDEQYF.

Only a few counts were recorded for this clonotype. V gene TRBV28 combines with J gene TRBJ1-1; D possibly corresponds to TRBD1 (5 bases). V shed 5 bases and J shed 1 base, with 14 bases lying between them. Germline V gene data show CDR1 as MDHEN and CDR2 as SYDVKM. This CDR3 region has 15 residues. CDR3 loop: CASSPGGSRNTEAFF. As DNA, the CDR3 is TGTGCCAGCAGTCCCGGGGGGTCGCGGAACACTGAAGCTTTCTTT. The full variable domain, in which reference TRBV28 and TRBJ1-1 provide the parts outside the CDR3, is DVKVTQSSRYLVKRTGEKVFLECVQDMDHENMFWYRQDPGLGLRLIYFSYDVKMKEKGDIPEGYSVSREKKERFSLILESASTNQTSMYLCASSPGGSRNTEAFFGQGTRLTVV.